This is a list of T cell receptor beta chains from one sample in a study of graft-versus-host responses after intestinal transplantation. Antigens for these TCRs are unknown. The assay was immunoSEQ multiplex PCR, and TCRdb's table has in-frame clones only and misses some. The table lists 84,000 or so clones, 87% of them singletons. Sequenced here: unstimulated CD8+ T cells sorted from spleen or lymph node cells, sampled before transplant. The receptors come from a human donor who was the organ donor for an intestinal transplant. Both conserved end residues are part of each CDR3. The order of the fields is CDR3 DNA, CDR3 protein, D gene, clone size, V gene, J gene, CDR3 length. The D gene is left open where the match is weak. Size is stated for part of the rows, as once, few or many counts, or as a class when the clone is expanded.

cdr3_nt: TGTGCCACCAGCACTCGACAGGGTAGCATCGAGCAGTACTTC
cdr3_aa: CATSTRQGSIEQYF
d_call: TRBD1
clone_size: -
v_call: TRBV15
j_call: TRBJ2-7
cdr3_length: 14

cdr3_nt: TGTGCCAGTGGGTTCTCTATGGGGGCTGGAAAAGGCTACACCTTC
cdr3_aa: CASGFSMGAGKGYTF
d_call: -
clone_size: -
v_call: TRBV9
j_call: TRBJ1-2
cdr3_length: 15

cdr3_nt: TGTGCCAGCAGCTTGCTGGGCAGGAATCAGCCCCAGCATTTT
cdr3_aa: CASSLLGRNQPQHF
d_call: -
clone_size: -
v_call: TRBV5-6
j_call: TRBJ1-5
cdr3_length: 14

cdr3_nt: TGTGCCAGCAGTGCTGCTCAGGGGTGGAATCAGCCCCAGCATTTT
cdr3_aa: CASSAAQGWNQPQHF
d_call: -
clone_size: -
v_call: TRBV6-1
j_call: TRBJ1-5
cdr3_length: 15

cdr3_nt: TGTGCCAGCAGTTACGGAATGAACACTGAAGCTTTCTTT
cdr3_aa: CASSYGMNTEAFF
d_call: -
clone_size: -
v_call: TRBV6-5
j_call: TRBJ1-1
cdr3_length: 13

cdr3_nt: TGTGCCAGCAGTGACTCCACTAGCGGGGGCCACAATGAGCAGTTCTTC
cdr3_aa: CASSDSTSGGHNEQFF
d_call: TRBD2
clone_size: -
v_call: TRBV6-4
j_call: TRBJ2-1
cdr3_length: 16

cdr3_nt: TGTGCCAGCAGTGGACAGACAGCCCACTATGGCTACACCTTC
cdr3_aa: CASSGQTAHYGYTF
d_call: -
clone_size: -
v_call: TRBV2
j_call: TRBJ1-2
cdr3_length: 14

cdr3_nt: TGTGCCAGCAGCTTGGGGACGGATAACTATGGCTACACCTTC
cdr3_aa: CASSLGTDNYGYTF
d_call: -
clone_size: once
v_call: TRBV7-9
j_call: TRBJ1-2
cdr3_length: 14

cdr3_nt: TGTGCCAGCAGCCCATGGGGGAACTACGAGCAGTACTTC
cdr3_aa: CASSPWGNYEQYF
d_call: -
clone_size: -
v_call: TRBV5-4
j_call: TRBJ2-7
cdr3_length: 13

cdr3_nt: TGCGCCAGCAGCCAAGGAATTAAATCCCTCCTCACTCAAGAGACCCAGTACTTC
cdr3_aa: CASSQGIKSLLTQETQYF
d_call: -
clone_size: -
v_call: TRBV4-1
j_call: TRBJ2-5
cdr3_length: 18